The entry below gives a single TCR beta chain sequence along with its context. The data derive from a study of shared clonotypes between healthy human individuals. The V segment lost 4 bases and the J segment 3 bases; nucleotides outside the gene matches: 5. Germline loops: CDR1 SGDLS, CDR2 YYNGEE. This CDR3 spans 15 amino acids. TCRdb keeps only in-frame clones here, not all; method: immunoSEQ multiplex PCR. Of roughly 2.1 million clones listed, 90% to 95% are singletons. CD45RO-negative cells were positively selected for CCR7, leaving out terminally differentiated effector memory CD45RA+ cells. This clonotype originated in a man between 18 and 35 years old in good health. Some clones in this sample may be carry-over from other donors' samples. This sequence joins TRBV9 and TRBJ2-3, with 10 bases fitting TRBD1. The sample consisted of naive CD8+ T cells from PBMCs. CDR3 sequence reads: CASSFGGQGTDTQYF. The CDR3 region has the DNA TGTGCCAGCAGCTTCGGGGGACAGGGGACAGATACGCAGTATTTT.